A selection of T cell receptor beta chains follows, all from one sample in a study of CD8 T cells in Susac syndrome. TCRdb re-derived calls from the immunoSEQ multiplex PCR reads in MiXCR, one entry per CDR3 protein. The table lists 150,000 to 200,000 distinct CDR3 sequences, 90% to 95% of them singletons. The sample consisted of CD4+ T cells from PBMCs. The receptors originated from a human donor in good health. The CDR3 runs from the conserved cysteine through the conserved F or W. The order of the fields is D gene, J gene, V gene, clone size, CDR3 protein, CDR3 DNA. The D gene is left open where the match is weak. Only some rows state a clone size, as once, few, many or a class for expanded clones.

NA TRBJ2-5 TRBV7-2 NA CASSSEAWYQETQYF TGTGCCAGCAGCTCGGAGGCGTGGTACCAAGAGACCCAGTACTTC
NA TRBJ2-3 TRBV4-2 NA CASSQEVRTSGRQYF TGTGCCAGCAGCCAAGAAGTAAGGACCTCCGGGCGGCAGTATTTT
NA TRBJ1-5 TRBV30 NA CAWNEDLEQPQHF TGTGCCTGGAATGAGGACTTAGAGCAGCCCCAGCATTTT
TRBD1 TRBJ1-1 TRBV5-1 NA CASSLEQGSTNTEAFF TGCGCCAGCAGCTTGGAACAGGGGTCGACGAACACTGAAGCTTTCTTT
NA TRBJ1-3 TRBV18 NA CASSPPDSGPGNTIYF TGTGCCAGCTCACCACCGGACAGCGGGCCTGGAAACACCATATATTTT
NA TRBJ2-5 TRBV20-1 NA CSARDSTSQGETQYF TGCAGTGCTAGAGATTCGACCTCTCAAGGAGAGACCCAGTACTTC
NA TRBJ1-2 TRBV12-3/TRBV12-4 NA CASSQSGYGYTF TGTGCCAGCAGCCAATCGGGGTATGGCTACACCTTC
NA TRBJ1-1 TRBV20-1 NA CSASDGRMNTEAFF TGCAGTGCTAGTGATGGGAGGATGAACACTGAAGCTTTCTTT
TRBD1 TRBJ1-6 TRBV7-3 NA CASSLDRVGSPLHF TGTGCCAGCAGCTTAGACAGGGTGGGTTCACCCCTCCACTTT
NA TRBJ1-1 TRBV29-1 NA CSVEAKVQYPDTEAFF TGCAGCGTTGAAGCTAAGGTCCAATACCCGGACACTGAAGCTTTCTTT
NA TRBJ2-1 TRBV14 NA CASSHLRGRRSYNEQFF TGTGCCAGCAGCCACCTAAGGGGCCGCCGCTCCTACAATGAGCAGTTCTTC
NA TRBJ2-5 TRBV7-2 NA CASSLARGGETQYF TGTGCCAGCAGCTTAGCAAGGGGTGGGGAGACCCAGTACTTC
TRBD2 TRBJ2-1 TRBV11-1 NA CASSLWLAGNEQFF TGTGCCAGCAGCTTATGGCTAGCGGGCAATGAGCAGTTCTTC
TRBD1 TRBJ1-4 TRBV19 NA CASRPGQGYDEKLFF TGTGCCAGTAGACCGGGACAGGGGTATGATGAAAAACTGTTTTTT
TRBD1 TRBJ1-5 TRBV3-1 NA CASSQGSQGGNQPQHF TGTGCCAGCAGCCAAGGAAGCCAGGGGGGCAATCAGCCCCAGCATTTT
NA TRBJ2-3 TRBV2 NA CASSETQGRLTDTQYF TGTGCCAGCAGTGAAACACAGGGCCGATTAACAGATACGCAGTATTTT
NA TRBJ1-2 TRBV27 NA CASSLNRRYGYTF TGTGCCAGCAGTTTAAACAGGCGCTATGGCTACACCTTC
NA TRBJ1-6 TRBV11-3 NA CASSLGWGPLHF TGTGCCAGCAGCTTGGGGTGGGGACCCCTCCACTTT
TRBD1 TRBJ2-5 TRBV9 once CASSVQQGVQETQYF TGTGCCAGCAGCGTACAGCAGGGGGTACAAGAGACCCAGTACTTC
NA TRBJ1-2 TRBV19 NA CASSLRKAPGYGYTF TGTGCCAGTAGTCTGCGGAAGGCTCCCGGCTATGGCTACACCTTC
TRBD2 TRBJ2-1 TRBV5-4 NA CASSRTSGGDEQFF TGTGCCAGCAGCCGGACTAGCGGGGGTGATGAGCAGTTCTTC
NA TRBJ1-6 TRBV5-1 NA CASSSDGDYNSPLHF TGCGCCAGCAGCTCGGACGGTGACTATAATTCACCCCTCCACTTT
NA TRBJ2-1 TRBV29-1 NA CSVVLSSYNEQFF TGCAGCGTTGTGCTGTCTTCCTACAATGAGCAGTTCTTC
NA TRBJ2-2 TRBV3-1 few CASSQAPTGELFF TGTGCCAGCAGCCAAGCTCCCACCGGGGAGCTGTTTTTT
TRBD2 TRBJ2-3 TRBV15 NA CATSLTSRDFTYF TGTGCCACCAGCCTGACTAGCCGCGATTTTACGTATTTT
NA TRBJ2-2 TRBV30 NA CAWRSGSSTGELFF TGTGCCTGGAGATCCGGGTCTTCCACCGGGGAGCTGTTTTTT
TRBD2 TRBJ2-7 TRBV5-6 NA CASSRGLAGGYYEQYF TGTGCCAGCAGCAGAGGACTAGCGGGGGGTTACTACGAGCAGTACTTC